Included here is one TCR beta chain sequence, with context. This clonotype was counted ten times or more. Its antigen remains undetermined. There are no base qualities to consult, and no much larger clone falls within one base. The data were obtained in a study of glioma-infiltrating T cells (dated by TCRdb to the mid-2010s). A note on the overall study: The study sequenced TCR alpha- and beta-chain repertoires from glioma tissue, from non-neoplastic brain tissue and from matched peripheral blood mononuclear cells. To measure divergence between tissue and blood T-cell populations, each tissue-infiltrating repertoire was compared with the peripheral blood repertoire of the same patient. Three low-grade glioma patients, several primary glioblastoma patients, and three non-glioma patients who contributed non-neoplastic brain tissue made up the paired cohort.

Overall study results and their limits: VJ-independent divergence between tissue and blood was below expectation in non-neoplastic patients but above expectation in all gliomas, especially low-grade gliomas. Small numbers underpinned the group comparisons: roughly 8 glioblastoma patients, three low-grade glioma patients and three non-neoplastic patients. Very few CDR3 sequences were found to be shared between tissue and blood, and this scarcity was attributed to high CDR3 diversity and limited sampling.

TCR alpha and beta CDR3 regions were amplified with the iRepertoire nested amplicon-rescue multiplex PCR (arm-PCR) platform from RNA. One-step reverse transcription and amplification used roughly 100-400 ng of tissue mRNA or PBMC total RNA as input. Following bead purification, Illumina adapters were added through a secondary multiplex PCR, and the libraries were then gel-purified between 200 and 400 bp. Demultiplexing relied on internal 6-nucleotide barcodes carried by the libraries. Sequencing of the libraries was done on an Illumina MiSeq using 2x220 or 2x250 nucleotide paired-end reads. From the authors' description of their analysis: Paired reads were merged using FLASH 1.2.11 and were aligned to the GRCh37 human genome using BWA-MEM, after which TRA and TRB reads were extracted. V and J assignment used an IMGT-derived reference of cassette sequences and CDR3 motifs that included pseudogenes. Reads were translated in three frames, and productive CDR3s were defined as those with a C...FGXG motif and no stop codons. Clonotypes were defined as unique combinations of V-J cassette pair and CDR3 amino acid sequence. Filtering of reads was based on Hamming distance, with the threshold set by the sequence error rate of each sample in mapped regions. The raw public data were reprocessed by TCRdb itself: fastp quality trimming at Q25, MiXCR clonotype calling, in-frame beta chains only. Every CDR3 protein is listed once, alongside the most common genes and DNA of its rows. TCRdb, rather than the study authors, made the V and J calls. Within this sample are about 130,000 distinct CDR3 sequences, with roughly 25% of them counted one time only. The top ten hold over 12% of the sample.

The V end gives up 1 base and the J end 9 bases, leaving 12 bases in the junction not matched to a gene. Reading the germline V gene gives CDR1 SGHVS and CDR2 FQNEAQ. From the cysteine up to the phenylalanine, the CDR3 has a length of 16 residues. Only the CDR3 portion is preserved as DNA: 48 bases, with reading frame beginning at the first base. Recombination linked TRBV7-8 to TRBJ2-1, and TRBD2 matches 7 of the central bases. The sequenced sample was glioma tissue, nonneoplastic brain tissue, or PBMCs (not recorded which). The sequence was obtained from a human donor with low-grade glioma or glioblastoma, undergoing nonglioma brain surgery, or in good health (not recorded which). The DNA is TGTGCCAGCAGCTTAGTCGGGAGGCCCCTAACGGTTGAGCAGTTCTTC. Its coded protein is CASSLVGRPLTVEQFF.